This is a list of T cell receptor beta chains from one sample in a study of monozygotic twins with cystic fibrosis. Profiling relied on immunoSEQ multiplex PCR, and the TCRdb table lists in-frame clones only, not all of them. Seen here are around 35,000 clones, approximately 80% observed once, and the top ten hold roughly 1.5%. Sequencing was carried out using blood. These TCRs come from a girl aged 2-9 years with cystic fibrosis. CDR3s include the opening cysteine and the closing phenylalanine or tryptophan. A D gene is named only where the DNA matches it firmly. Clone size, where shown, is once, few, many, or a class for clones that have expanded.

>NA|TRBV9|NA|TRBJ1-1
TGTGCCAGCAGCGTAAACGACGCTGAAGCTTTCTTT
CASSVNDAEAFF
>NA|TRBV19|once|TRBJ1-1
TGTGCCAGTAGTATAGCAACGGTAGGGATGAACACTGAAGCTTTCTTT
CASSIATVGMNTEAFF
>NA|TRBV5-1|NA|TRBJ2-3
TGCGCCAGCAGCTTGGGGCAACTAGGTCTCCCCACAGATACGCAGTATTTT
CASSLGQLGLPTDTQYF
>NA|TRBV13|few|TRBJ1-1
TGTGCCAGCAGCTGGGGACCTAACACTGAAGCTTTCTTT
CASSWGPNTEAFF
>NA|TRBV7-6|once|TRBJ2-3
TGTGCCAGCAGCCGGTACAGGGAAAATACGCAGTATTTT
CASSRYRENTQYF
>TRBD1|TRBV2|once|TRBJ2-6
TGTGCCAGCGTTCTCCGGGACAGTGCCTTCTCTGGGGCCAACGTCCTGACTTTC
CASVLRDSAFSGANVLTF
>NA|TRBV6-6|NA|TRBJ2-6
TGTGCCAGCAGTGCCGGGAGTTCTGGGGCCAACGTCCTGACTTTC
CASSAGSSGANVLTF
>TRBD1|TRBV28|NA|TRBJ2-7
TGTGCCAGCAGCCGAGACAGGGAGTCCTACGAGCAGTACTTC
CASSRDRESYEQYF
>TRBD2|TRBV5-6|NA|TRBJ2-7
TGTGCCAGCAGCTTGGTTGTAGCGGGGGGGCCTCTTCCCTACGAGCAGTACTTC
CASSLVVAGGPLPYEQYF
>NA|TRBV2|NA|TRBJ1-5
TGTGCCAGCAGTGAATTGGCAGGGGAGTATCAGCCCCAGCATTTT
CASSELAGEYQPQHF
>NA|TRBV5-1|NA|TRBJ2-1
TGCGCCAGCAGCTTGGGTGGGGGTCTTTACAATGAGCAGTTCTTC
CASSLGGGLYNEQFF
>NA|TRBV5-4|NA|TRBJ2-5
TGTGCCAGCAGCTTGGATAGGGGGGCCCAAGAGACCCAGTACTTC
CASSLDRGAQETQYF
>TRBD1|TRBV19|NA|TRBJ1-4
TGTGCCAGTAGCCCCGGACAGGGAGGAATGTTGAAACTGTTTTTT
CASSPGQGGMLKLFF
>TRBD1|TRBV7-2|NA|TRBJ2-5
TGTGCCAGCAGCTTAGCGACCCCGACAGGGTGGACACGAGCCCAAGAGACCCAGTACTTC
CASSLATPTGWTRAQETQYF
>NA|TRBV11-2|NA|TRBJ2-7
TGTGCCAGCAGCTTAGACCCCTACTCAGTGCGCGAGCAGTACTTC
CASSLDPYSVREQYF
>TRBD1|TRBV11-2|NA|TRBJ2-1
TGTGCCAGCAGCTTAGTCGGGACAGTCCAGCACAATGAGCAGTTCTTC
CASSLVGTVQHNEQFF
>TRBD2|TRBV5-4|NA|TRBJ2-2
TGTGCCAGCAGCTTGGCCGCTAGCGGGGGAACCGGGGAGCTGTTTTTT
CASSLAASGGTGELFF
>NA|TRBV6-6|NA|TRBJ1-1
TGTGCCAGCAGCCCATTGGTCCCCCGGGAAACTGAAGCTTTCTTT
CASSPLVPRETEAFF
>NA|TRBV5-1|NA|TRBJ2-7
TGCGCCAGCAGCTTGCGACAGTTCTACGAGCAGTACTTC
CASSLRQFYEQYF
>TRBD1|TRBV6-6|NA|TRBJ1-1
TGTGCCAGCAGTTACGGGCCACAGGGGGCGAACACTGAAGCTTTCTTT
CASSYGPQGANTEAFF
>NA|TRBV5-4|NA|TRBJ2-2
TGTGCCAGCAGCTCGACAGCGAACACCGGGGAGCTGTTTTTT
CASSSTANTGELFF
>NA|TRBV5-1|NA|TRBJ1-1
TGCGCCAGCAGCGAGAAGAACACTGAAGCTTTCTTT
CASSEKNTEAFF
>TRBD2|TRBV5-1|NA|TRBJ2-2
TGCGCCAGCAGCCCCGGACTAGCGGGTTCGACCGGGGAGCTGTTTTTT
CASSPGLAGSTGELFF
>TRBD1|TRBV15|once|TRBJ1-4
TGTGCCACCAGCAGAGATGGGACGACAGGGGAGGAAAAACTGTTTTTT
CATSRDGTTGEEKLFF
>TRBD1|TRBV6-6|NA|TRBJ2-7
TGTGCCAGCAGTTGGGGGACAGGGATGAACGAGCAGTACTTC
CASSWGTGMNEQYF
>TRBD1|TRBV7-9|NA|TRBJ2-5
TGTGCCAGCAGCCGGCGGACAGGGGGCTGGGAGACCCAGTACTTC
CASSRRTGGWETQYF
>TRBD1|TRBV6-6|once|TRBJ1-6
TGTGCCAGCAGTTGGGTCGGTGGCAGGGGGCCCTCACCCCTCCACTTT
CASSWVGGRGPSPLHF
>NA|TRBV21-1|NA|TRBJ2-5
TGTGCCAGCAGCGGACTAGTGGAGACCCAGTACTTC
CASSGLVETQYF
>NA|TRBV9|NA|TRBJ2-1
NA
CASSVDVGQGAFF
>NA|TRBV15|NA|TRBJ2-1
TGTGCCACCAGCAGAGATCATAAAAATGAGCAGTTCTTC
CATSRDHKNEQFF
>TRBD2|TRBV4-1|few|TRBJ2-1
TGCGCCAGCAGCCTAAGTACGGGGGGGCTAGGTTACAATGAGCAGTTCTTC
CASSLSTGGLGYNEQFF
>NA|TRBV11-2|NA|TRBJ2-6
TGTGCCAGCAGCTTAGTTGGGAACTCTGGGGCCAACGTCCTGACTTTC
CASSLVGNSGANVLTF
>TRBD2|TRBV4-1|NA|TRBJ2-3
TGCGCCAGCAGCCAAGGGGACTACACAGATACGCAGTATTTT
CASSQGDYTDTQYF
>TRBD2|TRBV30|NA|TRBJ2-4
TGTGCCTGGAGACCCGGGACTAGCGGACCGAACATTCAGTACTTC
CAWRPGTSGPNIQYF
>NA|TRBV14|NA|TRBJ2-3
TGTGCCAGCAGCCAAGTCTTGCAGTTGGCGACAGATACGCAGTATTTT
CASSQVLQLATDTQYF
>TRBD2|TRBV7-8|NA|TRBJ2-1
TGTGCCAGCAGCCAGCGGGGGGGCTGGGTTGAGCAGTTCTTC
CASSQRGGWVEQFF
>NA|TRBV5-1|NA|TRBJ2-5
TGCGCCAGCAAGTTACAAGAGACCCAGTACTTC
CASKLQETQYF
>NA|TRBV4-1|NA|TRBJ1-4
TGCGCCAGCAGCCAGTACCCGGACTCCACTAATGAAAAACTGTTTTTT
CASSQYPDSTNEKLFF
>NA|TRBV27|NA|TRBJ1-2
TGTGCCAGCAGGGGGTTAGGATATGGCTACACCTTC
CASRGLGYGYTF
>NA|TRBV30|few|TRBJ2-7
TGTGCCTGGAGCCAGTACGAGCAGTACTTC
CAWSQYEQYF
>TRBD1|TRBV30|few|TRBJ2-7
TGTGCCTGGAGTCGGGACAGGGGCTACGAGCAGTACTTC
CAWSRDRGYEQYF
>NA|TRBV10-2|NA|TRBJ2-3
TGCGCCAGCAGCCTCGAGGGTACGCAGTATTTT
CASSLEGTQYF
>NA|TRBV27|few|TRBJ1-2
TGTGCCAGCAGTCCCAACCTCTACTATGGCTACACCTTC
CASSPNLYYGYTF
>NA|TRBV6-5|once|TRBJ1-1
TGTGCCAGCCACCCTGGGAACACTGAAGCTTTCTTT
CASHPGNTEAFF
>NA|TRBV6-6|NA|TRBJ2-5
TGTGCCAGCAGGACTGGGGGTCTAGAGACCCAGTACTTC
CASRTGGLETQYF
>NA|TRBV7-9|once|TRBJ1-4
TGTGCCAGCAGGCAGGCTGCAACTAATGAAAAACTGTTTTTT
CASRQAATNEKLFF
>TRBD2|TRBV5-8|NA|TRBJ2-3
TGTGCCAGCAGCTTAGGACTAGCGGGGAGCACAGATACGCAGTATTTT
CASSLGLAGSTDTQYF
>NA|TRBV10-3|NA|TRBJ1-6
TGTGCCATCAGTGAGTCGAAGGGCGGTTGGTCACCCCTCCACTTT
CAISESKGGWSPLHF
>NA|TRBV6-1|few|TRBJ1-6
TGTGCCAGTCGAGGGACGGTTGAGTCACCCCTCCACTTT
CASRGTVESPLHF
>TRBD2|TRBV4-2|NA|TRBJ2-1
TGTGCCAGCAGCCAAGTCATCGCAGGCTGGGCTAGCGGGAGTTACAATGAGCAGTTCTTC
CASSQVIAGWASGSYNEQFF
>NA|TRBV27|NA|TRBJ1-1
TGTGCCAGCAGCTTACAGGGAGGGAGGTACACTGAAGCTTTCTTT
CASSLQGGRYTEAFF
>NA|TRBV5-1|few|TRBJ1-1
TGCGCCAGCAGCTTGGCCGGGAGAAGCACTGAAGCTTTCTTT
CASSLAGRSTEAFF
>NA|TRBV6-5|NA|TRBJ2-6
TGTGCCAGCAGTGCGCAGGCTGGGGCCAACGTCCTGACTTTC
CASSAQAGANVLTF